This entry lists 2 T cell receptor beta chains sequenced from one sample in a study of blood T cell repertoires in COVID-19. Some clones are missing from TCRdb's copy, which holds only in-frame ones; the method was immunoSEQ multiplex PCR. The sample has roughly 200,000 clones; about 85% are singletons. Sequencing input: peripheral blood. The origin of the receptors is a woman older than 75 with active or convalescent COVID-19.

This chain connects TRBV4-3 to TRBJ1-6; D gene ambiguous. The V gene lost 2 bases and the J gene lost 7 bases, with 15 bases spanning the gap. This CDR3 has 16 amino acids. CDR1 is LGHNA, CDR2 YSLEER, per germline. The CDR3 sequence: CASSQNSPLLNSPLHF. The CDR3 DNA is TGCGCCAGCAGCCAAAACAGTCCCCTCCTAAATTCACCCCTCCACTTT.

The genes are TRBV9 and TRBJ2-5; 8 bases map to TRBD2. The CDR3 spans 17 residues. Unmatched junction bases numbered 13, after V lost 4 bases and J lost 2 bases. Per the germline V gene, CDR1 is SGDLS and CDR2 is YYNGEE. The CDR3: CASSKFSGGAIQETQYF. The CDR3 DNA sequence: TGTGCCAGCAGCAAGTTTTCCGGGGGGGCCATACAAGAGACCCAGTACTTC.